The sequence of this T cell receptor beta chain was determined in a study of control samples from healthy donors and cancer patients. Assay used: immunoSEQ multiplex PCR; TCRdb lists only in-frame clones, some missing. Among 150,000 to 200,000 clones listed, about 90% were seen once. The V segment lost 7 bases and the J segment 7 bases; nucleotides outside the gene matches: 10. This CDR3 region has 14 residues. From germline, CDR1 is MDHEN and CDR2 SYDVKM. The rearrangement joins TRBV28 to TRBJ2-1; 7 bases agree with TRBD1. The origin of this receptor is a man younger than 45 in good health. Specimen: blood. CDR3 coding DNA: TGTGCCAGCAAACCAGAGGGACAGCCTAATGAGCAGTTCTTC. Translation: CASKPEGQPNEQFF. Looking up the rest from reference TRBV28 and TRBJ2-1 gives the full variable domain: DVKVTQSSRYLVKRTGEKVFLECVQDMDHENMFWYRQDPGLGLRLIYFSYDVKMKEKGDIPEGYSVSREKKERFSLILESASTNQTSMYLCASKPEGQPNEQFFGPGTRLTVL.